The sequence of this TCR beta chain was determined in a study of response to subunit inactivated influenza vaccine. Study-wide results and caveats: Few new T cells, the authors suggested, are recruited by each seasonal influenza vaccination.

TCRdb called the RT-PCR reads again in MiXCR, with one record for every CDR3 protein. The table includes about 530,000 distinct CDR3 sequences, approximately 13% detected once. Germline V gene data show CDR1 as DFQATT and CDR2 as SNEGSKA (reference sequence). CDR3 size: 14 residues. With 7 bases removed from V and 2 bases from J, the gap between germline ends came to 16 bases. This clonotype occurred a few times. Its antigen is unidentified. V is TRBV20-1 and J is TRBJ2-3, with D uncertain. Material: PBMCs from blood, obtained more than 35 days after vaccination. This TCR derives from a man aged 50-60 years who received an inactivated influenza vaccine. The CDR3 nucleotides read TGCAGTGTCTCTATCGAGCGTCTCACAGATACGCAGTATTTT. This translates into CSVSIERLTDTQYF.